This T cell receptor (beta chain) was retrieved from a study of regulatory T cells in long-lasting Graves disease. Regarding time point: newly diagnosed GD, antithyroid drugs for less than 3 months. The TCR library used RNA extracted from PBMCs. The CDR3 runs to 15 residues. The ends lost 3 bases at V and 7 bases at J; junction bases unmatched: 10. This clonotype was seen many times. For TCR beta, libraries came from iRepertoire HTBI primers and Arm-PCR of CDR3 regions. TCRdb analysed the multiplex PCR reads with MiXCR anew, one entry per CDR3 protein. The repertoire holds hundreds of thousands of distinct CDR3 sequences, with 15% to 20% as singletons. These data were likewise used in another study, on T cells in Graves' hyperthyroidism and ophthalmopathy.

Specimen: peripheral blood mononuclear cells (PBMCs), collected at new diagnosis, from a patient treated with antithyroid drugs. The clonotype was recovered from a woman under 40 with Graves disease. The chain carries TRBV12-3 or TRBV12-4 and TRBJ2-7; 9 nucleotides line up with TRBD2. CDR3 sequence: CASSFGASGTREQYF. Written as DNA, the CDR3 is TGTGCCAGCAGTTTTGGGGCTAGCGGGACGAGGGAGCAGTACTTC.